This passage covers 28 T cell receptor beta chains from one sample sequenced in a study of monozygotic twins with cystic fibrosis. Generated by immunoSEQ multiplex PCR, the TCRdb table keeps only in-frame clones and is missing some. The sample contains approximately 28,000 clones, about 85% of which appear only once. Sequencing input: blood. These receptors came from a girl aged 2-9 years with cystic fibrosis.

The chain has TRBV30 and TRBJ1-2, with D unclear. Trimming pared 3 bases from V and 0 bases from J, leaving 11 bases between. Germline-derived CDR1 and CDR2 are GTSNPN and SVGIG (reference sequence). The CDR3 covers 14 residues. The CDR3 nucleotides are TGTGCCTGGAGGAAGGCAGTCGCTAACTATGGCTACACCTTC. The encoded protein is CAWRKAVANYGYTF.

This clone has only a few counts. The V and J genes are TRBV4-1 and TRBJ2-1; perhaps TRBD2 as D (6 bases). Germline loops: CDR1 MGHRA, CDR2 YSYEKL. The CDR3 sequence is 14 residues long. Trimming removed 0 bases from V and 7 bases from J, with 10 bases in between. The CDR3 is CASSQDRLANEQFF. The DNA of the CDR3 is TGCGCCAGCAGCCAAGATCGGCTAGCGAATGAGCAGTTCTTC.

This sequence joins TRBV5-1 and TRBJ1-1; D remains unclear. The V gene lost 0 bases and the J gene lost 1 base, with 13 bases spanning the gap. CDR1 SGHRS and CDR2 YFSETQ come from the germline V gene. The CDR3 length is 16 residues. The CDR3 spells CASSLASWGTNTEAFF. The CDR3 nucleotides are TGCGCCAGCAGCTTGGCCAGCTGGGGAACGAACACTGAAGCTTTCTTT.

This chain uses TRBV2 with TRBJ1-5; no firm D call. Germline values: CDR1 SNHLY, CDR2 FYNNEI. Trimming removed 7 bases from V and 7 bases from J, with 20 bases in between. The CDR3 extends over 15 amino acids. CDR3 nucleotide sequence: TGTGCCAGCACCGTCCGGGCTCAAATGGGACAGCCCCAGCATTTT. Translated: CASTVRAQMGQPQHF. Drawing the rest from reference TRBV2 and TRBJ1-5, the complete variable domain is EPEVTQTPSHQVTQMGQEVILRCVPISNHLYFYWYRQILGQKVEFLVSFYNNEISEKSEIFDDQFSVERPDGSNFTLKIRSTKLEDSAMYFCASTVRAQMGQPQHFGDGTRLSIL.

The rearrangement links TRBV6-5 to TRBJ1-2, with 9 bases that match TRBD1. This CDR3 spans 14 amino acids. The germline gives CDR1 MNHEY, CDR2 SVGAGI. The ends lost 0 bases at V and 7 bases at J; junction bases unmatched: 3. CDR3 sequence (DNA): TGTGCCAGCAGTTACTCTAGACAGGGGGGTGGCTACACCTTC. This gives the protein CASSYSRQGGGYTF.

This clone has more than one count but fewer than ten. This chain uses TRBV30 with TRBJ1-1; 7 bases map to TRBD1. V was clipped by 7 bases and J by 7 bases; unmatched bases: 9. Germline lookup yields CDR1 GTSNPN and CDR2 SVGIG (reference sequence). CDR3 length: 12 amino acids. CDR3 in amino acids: CAFGGGGLEAFF. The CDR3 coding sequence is TGTGCCTTCGGCGGAGGGGGCCTTGAAGCTTTCTTT.

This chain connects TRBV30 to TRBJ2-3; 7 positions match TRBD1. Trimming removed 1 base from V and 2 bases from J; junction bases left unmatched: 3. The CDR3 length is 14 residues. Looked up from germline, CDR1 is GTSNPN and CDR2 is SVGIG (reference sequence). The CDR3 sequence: CAWSEGASTDTQYF. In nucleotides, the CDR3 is TGTGCCTGGAGTGAGGGGGCCTCCACAGATACGCAGTATTTT.

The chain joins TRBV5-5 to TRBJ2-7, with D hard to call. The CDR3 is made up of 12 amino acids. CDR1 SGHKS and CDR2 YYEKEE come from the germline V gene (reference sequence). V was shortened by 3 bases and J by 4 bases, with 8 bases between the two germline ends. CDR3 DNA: TGTGCCAGCAGCTACCAGTTATACGAGCAGTACTTC. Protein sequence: CASSYQLYEQYF.

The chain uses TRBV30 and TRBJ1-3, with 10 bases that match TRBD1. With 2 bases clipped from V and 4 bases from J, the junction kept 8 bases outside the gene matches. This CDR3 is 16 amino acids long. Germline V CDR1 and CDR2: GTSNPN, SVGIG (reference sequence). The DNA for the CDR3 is TGTGCCTGGAGTCGGCGACAGGGGGCGATCGGAAACACCATATATTTT. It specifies CAWSRRQGAIGNTIYF.

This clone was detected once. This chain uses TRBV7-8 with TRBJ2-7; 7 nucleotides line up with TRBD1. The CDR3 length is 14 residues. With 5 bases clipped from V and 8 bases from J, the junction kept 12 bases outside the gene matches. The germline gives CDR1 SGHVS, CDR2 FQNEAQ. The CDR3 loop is CASSTDRRPTKQYF. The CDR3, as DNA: TGTGCCAGCAGCACGGACAGGAGACCTACGAAGCAGTACTTC.

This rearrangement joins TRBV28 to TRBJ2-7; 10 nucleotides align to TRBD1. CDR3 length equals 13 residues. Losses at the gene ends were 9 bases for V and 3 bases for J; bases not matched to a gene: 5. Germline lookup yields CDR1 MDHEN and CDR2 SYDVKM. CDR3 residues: CASRDRGIYEQYF. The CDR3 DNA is TGTGCCAGTCGGGACAGGGGAATCTACGAGCAGTACTTC. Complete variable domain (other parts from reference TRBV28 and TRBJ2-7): DVKVTQSSRYLVKRTGEKVFLECVQDMDHENMFWYRQDPGLGLRLIYFSYDVKMKEKGDIPEGYSVSREKKERFSLILESASTNQTSMYLCASRDRGIYEQYFGPGTRLTVT.

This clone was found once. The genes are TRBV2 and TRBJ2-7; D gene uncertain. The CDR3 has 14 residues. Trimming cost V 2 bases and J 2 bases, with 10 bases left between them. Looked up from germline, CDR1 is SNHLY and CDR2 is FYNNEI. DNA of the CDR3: TGTGCCAGCAGTGAATTTAGCAGTCCCTACGAGCAGTACTTC. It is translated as CASSEFSSPYEQYF.

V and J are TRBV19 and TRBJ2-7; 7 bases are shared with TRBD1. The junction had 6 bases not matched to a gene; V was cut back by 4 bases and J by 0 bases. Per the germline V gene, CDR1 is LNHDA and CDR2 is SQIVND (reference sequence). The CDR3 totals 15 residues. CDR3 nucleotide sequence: TGTGCCAGTAGTAGAACCGGGACAGCCTCCTACGAGCAGTACTTC. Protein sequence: CASSRTGTASYEQYF.

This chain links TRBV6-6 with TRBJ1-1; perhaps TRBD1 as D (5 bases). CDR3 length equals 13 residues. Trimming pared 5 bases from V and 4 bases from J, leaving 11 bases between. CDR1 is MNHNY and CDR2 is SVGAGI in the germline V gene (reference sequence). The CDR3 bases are TGTGCCAGCAGTCACAGGCTGGGCACTGAAGCTTTCTTT. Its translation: CASSHRLGTEAFF.

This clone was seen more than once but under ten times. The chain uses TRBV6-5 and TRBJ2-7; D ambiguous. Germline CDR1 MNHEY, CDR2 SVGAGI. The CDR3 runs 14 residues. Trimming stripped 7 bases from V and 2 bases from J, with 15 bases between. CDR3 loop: CASTSAGVPYEQYF. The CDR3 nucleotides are TGTGCCAGCACTTCAGCCGGAGTCCCCTACGAGCAGTACTTC.

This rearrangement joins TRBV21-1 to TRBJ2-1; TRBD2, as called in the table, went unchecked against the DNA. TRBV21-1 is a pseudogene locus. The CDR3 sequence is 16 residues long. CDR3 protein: CASSKEETSGRNEQFF. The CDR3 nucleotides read TGTGCCAGCAGCAAAGAGGAGACTAGCGGGAGGAATGAGCAGTTCTTC.

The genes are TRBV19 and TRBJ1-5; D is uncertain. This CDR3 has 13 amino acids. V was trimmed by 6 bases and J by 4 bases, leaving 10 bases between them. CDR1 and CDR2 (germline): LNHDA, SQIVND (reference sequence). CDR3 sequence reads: CASRIYGNQPQHF. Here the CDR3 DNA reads TGTGCCAGTAGGATCTATGGGAATCAGCCCCAGCATTTT.

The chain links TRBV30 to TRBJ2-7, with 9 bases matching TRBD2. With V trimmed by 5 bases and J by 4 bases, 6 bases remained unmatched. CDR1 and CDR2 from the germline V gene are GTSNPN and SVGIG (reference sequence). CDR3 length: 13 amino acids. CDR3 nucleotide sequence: TGTGCCTGGCGCAGCGGGAGGAAGTACGAGCAGTACTTC. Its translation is CAWRSGRKYEQYF.

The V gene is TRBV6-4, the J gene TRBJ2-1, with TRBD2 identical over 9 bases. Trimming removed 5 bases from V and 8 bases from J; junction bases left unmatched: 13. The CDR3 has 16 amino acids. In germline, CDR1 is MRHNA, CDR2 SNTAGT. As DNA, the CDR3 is TGTGCCAGCAGTACCGGGACTAGCACGGCATTAGATGAGCAGTTCTTC. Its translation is CASSTGTSTALDEQFF.

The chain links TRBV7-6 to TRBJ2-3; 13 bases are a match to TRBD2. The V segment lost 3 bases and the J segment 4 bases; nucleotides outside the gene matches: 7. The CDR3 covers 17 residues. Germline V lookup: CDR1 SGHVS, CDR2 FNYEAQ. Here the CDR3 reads CASSFGGLAGASDTQYF. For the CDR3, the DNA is TGTGCCAGCAGCTTCGGAGGACTAGCGGGGGCGTCAGATACGCAGTATTTT.

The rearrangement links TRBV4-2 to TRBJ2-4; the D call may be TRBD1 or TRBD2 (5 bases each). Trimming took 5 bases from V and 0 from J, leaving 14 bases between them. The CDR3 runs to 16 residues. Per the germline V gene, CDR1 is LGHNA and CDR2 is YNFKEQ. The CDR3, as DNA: TGTGCCAGCAGCACTAGGACATTACTAGCCAAAAACATTCAGTACTTC. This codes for CASSTRTLLAKNIQYF.

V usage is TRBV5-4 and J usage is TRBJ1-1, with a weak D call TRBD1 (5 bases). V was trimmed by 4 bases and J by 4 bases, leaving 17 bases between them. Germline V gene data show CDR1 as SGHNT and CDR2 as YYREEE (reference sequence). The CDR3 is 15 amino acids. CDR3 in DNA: TGTGCCAGCAGCCCCGACCAGGGAAGGACCACTGAAGCTTTCTTT. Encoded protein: CASSPDQGRTTEAFF.

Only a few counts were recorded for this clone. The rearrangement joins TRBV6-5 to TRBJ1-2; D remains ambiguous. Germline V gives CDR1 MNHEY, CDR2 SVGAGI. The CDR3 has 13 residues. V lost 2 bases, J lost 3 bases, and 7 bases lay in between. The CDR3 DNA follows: TGTGCCAGCAGTTACCGGCTGGACTATGGCTACACCTTC. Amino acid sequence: CASSYRLDYGYTF.

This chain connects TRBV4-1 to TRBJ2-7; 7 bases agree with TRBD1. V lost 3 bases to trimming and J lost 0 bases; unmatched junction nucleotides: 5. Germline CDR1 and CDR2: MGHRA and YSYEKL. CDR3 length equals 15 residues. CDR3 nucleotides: TGCGCCAGCAGCCAGAACCGGGACAGCTCCTACGAGCAGTACTTC. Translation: CASSQNRDSSYEQYF.

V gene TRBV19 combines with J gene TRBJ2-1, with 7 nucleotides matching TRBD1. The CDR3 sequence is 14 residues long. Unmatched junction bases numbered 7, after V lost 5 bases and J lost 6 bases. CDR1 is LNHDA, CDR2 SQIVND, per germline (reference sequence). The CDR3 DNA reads TGTGCCAGTAGTGTGGGACAGCCGGGCAATGAGCAGTTCTTC. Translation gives CASSVGQPGNEQFF.

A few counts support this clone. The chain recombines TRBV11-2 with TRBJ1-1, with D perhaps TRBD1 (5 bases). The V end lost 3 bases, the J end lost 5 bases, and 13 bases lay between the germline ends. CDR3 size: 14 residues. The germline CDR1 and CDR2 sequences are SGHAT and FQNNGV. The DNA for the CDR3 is TGTGCCAGCAGCTTCGGGGGAGAGAGTACTGAAGCTTTCTTT. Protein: CASSFGGESTEAFF.

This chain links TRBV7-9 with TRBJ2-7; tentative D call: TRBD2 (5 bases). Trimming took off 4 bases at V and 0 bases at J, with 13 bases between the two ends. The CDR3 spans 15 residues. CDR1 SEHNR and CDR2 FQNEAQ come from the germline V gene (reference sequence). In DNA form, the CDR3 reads TGTGCCAGCAGCTCGGCGGGCAGAAGCTCCTACGAGCAGTACTTC. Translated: CASSSAGRSSYEQYF. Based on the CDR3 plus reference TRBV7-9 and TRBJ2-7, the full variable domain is DTGVSQNPRHKITKRGQNVTFRCDPISEHNRLYWYRQTLGQGPEFLTYFQNEAQLEKSRLLSDRFSAERPKGSFSTLEIQRTEQGDSAMYLCASSSAGRSSYEQYFGPGTRLTVT.

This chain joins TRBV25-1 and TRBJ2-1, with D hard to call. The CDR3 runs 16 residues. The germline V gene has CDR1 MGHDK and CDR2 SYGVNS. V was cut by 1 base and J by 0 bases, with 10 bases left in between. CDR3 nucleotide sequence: TGTGCCAGCAGTGAATCGGGCGGTAGCTCCTACAATGAGCAGTTCTTC. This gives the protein CASSESGGSSYNEQFF.